This passage covers 21 T cell receptor beta chains from one sample sequenced in a study of blood T cells in healthy people across ages. A second about 6 to 11 cycle PCR used barcoded and J-beta primers. TCRdb reprocessed the 5' RACE reads with MiXCR, giving one entry per CDR3 protein. The sample shows about 1.1 million distinct CDR3 sequences, roughly two fifths of them seen only once. The sequenced sample consisted of blood. These receptors were taken from a man in his late teens or twenties in good health.

The chain links TRBV20-1 to TRBJ2-6; D could derive from TRBD1 or TRBD2 (5 bases each). Trimming shortened V by 4 bases and J by 0 bases, and 13 bases separated the two germline ends. CDR1 is DFQATT, CDR2 SNEGSKA, per germline (reference sequence). This CDR3 region has 16 residues. CDR3 nucleotide sequence: TGCAGTGCTATAGGGACGGAGAGCTCTGGGGCCAACGTCCTGACTTTC. Its translation is CSAIGTESSGANVLTF.

This clonotype was seen a few times. The chain uses TRBV11-2 and TRBJ2-4; either TRBD1 or TRBD2 may fit D (5 bases each). From germline, CDR1 is SGHAT and CDR2 FQNNGV. V was trimmed by 4 bases and J by 13 bases, leaving 17 bases between them. The CDR3 covers 13 residues. The CDR3 spells CASSSGAGFEQYF. The CDR3 DNA sequence: TGTGCCAGCAGCTCCGGGGCTGGGTTTGAGCAGTACTTC. Using reference TRBV11-2 and TRBJ2-4 for the parts outside the CDR3, the full variable domain is EAGVAQSPRYKIIEKRQSVAFWCNPISGHATLYWYQQILGQGPKLLIQFQNNGVVDDSQLPKDRFSAERLKGVDSTLKIQPAKLEDSAVYLCASSSGAGFEQYFGAGTRLSVL.

The chain joins TRBV7-2 to TRBJ2-6; no clear D. This CDR3 has 17 residues. Trimming pared 5 bases from V and 0 bases from J, leaving 14 bases between. The germline gives CDR1 SGHTA, CDR2 FQGNSA. The CDR3 protein is CASSLIAWVSGANVLTF. The CDR3 DNA reads as TGTGCCAGCAGCCTAATTGCGTGGGTCTCTGGGGCCAACGTCCTGACTTTC.

This clonotype was counted ten times or more. V and J are TRBV25-1 and TRBJ2-1; D ambiguous. CDR1 MGHDK and CDR2 SYGVNS come from the germline V gene. Trimming cost V 6 bases and J 6 bases, with 9 bases left between them. This CDR3 is 12 amino acids long. CDR3 amino acids: CASSPGGNEQFF. Written as DNA, the CDR3 is TGTGCCAGCAGCCCGGGTGGCAATGAGCAGTTCTTC.

Turning to this clonotype: This may be a read error: a much more frequent sequence differs by one nucleotide. V and J are TRBV7-2 and TRBJ2-7; a possible D gene is TRBD2 (5 bases). The CDR3 spans 14 residues. CDR1 and CDR2 from the germline V gene are SGHTA and FQGNSA. Trimming left V 6 bases short and J 7 bases short, with 19 bases between. The CDR3 region has the DNA TGTGCCAGCAGATACTCGAGGGTTTACAATGAGCAGTACTTC. Translation gives CASRYSRVYNEQYF.

This clonotype was detected only a few times. The chain recombines TRBV6-2 or TRBV6-3 with TRBJ2-4, with D possibly being TRBD1 or TRBD2 (6 bases each). Germline V gives CDR1 MNHEY, CDR2 SVGEGT. Trimming stripped 2 bases from V and 1 base from J, with 18 bases between. CDR3 length: 18 amino acids. The CDR3 DNA reads as TGTGCCAGCAGTTACGAGTTCGCCCGGGGGCCGGCCAAAAACATTCAGTACTTC. This encodes CASSYEFARGPAKNIQYF.

The chain joins TRBV20-1 to TRBJ1-4, with D hard to call. V shed 5 bases and J shed 7 bases, with 8 bases lying between them. The CDR3 covers 11 residues. The germline V gene has CDR1 DFQATT and CDR2 SNEGSKA (reference sequence). The CDR3 loop reads CSAESREKLFF. CDR3 nucleotides: TGCAGTGCTGAAAGTCGTGAAAAACTGTTTTTT.

In its sample, this clonotype was seen a few times. The chain uses TRBV7-2 and TRBJ2-5, with 9 positions matching TRBD1. CDR3 size: 17 residues. The trim removed 4 bases at V and 1 base at J, leaving 10 bases unmatched. The V gene's germline CDR1 is SGHTA and CDR2 FQGNSA. The CDR3, as DNA: TGTGCCAGCAGCTCGGGACAGGGAGGTTTCGCCCAAGAGACCCAGTACTTC. Translated, it gives CASSSGQGGFAQETQYF.

In regard to this clonotype: Since a much larger clone is just one base distant, this may be a read error. The rearrangement uses TRBV20-1 and TRBJ2-3; D gene ambiguous. CDR3 length: 12 amino acids. Germline lookup yields CDR1 DFQATT and CDR2 SNEGSKA (reference sequence). The V gene lost 5 bases and the J gene lost 4 bases, with 10 bases spanning the gap. The CDR3 protein is CSARVSSDTQYF. CDR3 coding DNA: TGCAGTGCTCGTGTTAGCTCAGATACGCAGTATTTT.

The rearrangement joins TRBV9 to TRBJ2-1; tentatively, D is TRBD1 or TRBD2 (5 bases each). V gave up 4 bases and J gave up 6 bases, with 14 bases separating them. This CDR3 is 14 amino acids long. Per the germline V gene, CDR1 is SGDLS and CDR2 is YYNGEE. CDR3 DNA sequence: TGTGCCAGCAGCCGAAATGACGGGGCCAATGAGCAGTTCTTC. Translation: CASSRNDGANEQFF.

This clonotype was found once. V gene TRBV6-2 or TRBV6-3 combines with J gene TRBJ2-2; 9 nucleotides match TRBD1. Germline V gene data show CDR1 as MNHEY and CDR2 as SVGEGT. The ends lost 0 bases at V and 6 bases at J; junction bases unmatched: 2. The CDR3 consists of 15 residues. CDR3 region: CASSYSTGGPGELFF. The CDR3, as DNA: TGTGCCAGCAGTTACTCGACAGGGGGTCCCGGGGAGCTGTTTTTT.

This rearrangement joins TRBV29-1 to TRBJ1-1, with 10 bases lining up with TRBD1. Germline V lookup: CDR1 SQVTM, CDR2 ANQGSEA. V dropped 6 bases and J dropped 3; count of bases not matched to a gene: 4. This CDR3 comprises 13 residues. The CDR3 nucleotides are TGCAGCGTCCAGGACAGGGGGGACACTGAAGCTTTCTTT. This codes for CSVQDRGDTEAFF.

This clonotype was detected many times. The CDR3 loop reads CASSSRDSNQPQHF. CDR3 DNA sequence: TGTGCCAGCAGCTCTCGGGACAGCAATCAGCCCCAGCATTTT. This chain links TRBV7-2 with TRBJ1-5; TRBD1 might be the D (5 bases). Trimming shortened V by 4 bases and J by 1 base, and 8 bases separated the two germline ends. The CDR3 loop spans 14 amino acids. Germline CDR1 SGHTA, CDR2 FQGNSA.

For this clonotype: One base away lies a much larger clone, so this may be a sequencing read error. The rearrangement uses TRBV12-3 or TRBV12-4 and TRBJ2-3, with 11 bases lining up with TRBD2. This CDR3 has 15 amino acids. The CDR3 sequence: CACSLGLAVTDTQYF. DNA of the CDR3: TGTGCCTGCAGCCTGGGACTAGCGGTGACAGATACGCAGTATTTT.

This clonotype has just a few counts. This chain joins TRBV20-1 and TRBJ1-1; D is perhaps TRBD1 (5 bases). The V gene's germline CDR1 is DFQATT and CDR2 SNEGSKA (reference sequence). This CDR3 is built from 15 residues. Trimming removed 1 base at V and 0 bases at J, with 12 bases between. The CDR3 spells CSARGQHLMNTEAFF. For the CDR3, the DNA is TGCAGTGCTAGAGGACAGCACCTCATGAACACTGAAGCTTTCTTT.

The chain employs TRBV6-1 and TRBJ1-6; a weak D match, TRBD1 (5 bases). The CDR3 is made up of 14 amino acids. V gave up 2 bases and J gave up 7 bases, with 9 bases separating them. CDR1 and CDR2 (germline): MNHNS, SASEGT. The chain's CDR3 is CASSEIGGNSPLHF. The CDR3 nucleotides are TGTGCCAGCAGTGAAATTGGGGGAAATTCACCCCTCCACTTT.

This clonotype was found a few times. The chain recombines TRBV20-1 with TRBJ2-4; a possible D gene is TRBD2 (6 bases). This CDR3 contains 10 residues. Germline V gene lookup returns CDR1 DFQATT and CDR2 SNEGSKA (reference sequence). Trimming took 6 bases from V and 8 from J, leaving 8 bases between them. CDR3 DNA: TGCAGTGCAACGGGGGACATTCAGTACTTC. Translating it yields CSATGDIQYF.

This chain connects TRBV7-2 to TRBJ2-7, with 9 positions matching TRBD1. V lost 8 bases and J lost 7; bases outside the gene matches: 15. The germline CDR1 and CDR2 sequences are SGHTA and FQGNSA. The CDR3 is 15 residues long. CDR3 loop: CASRADRGSYNEQYF. CDR3 in DNA: TGTGCCAGCCGCGCGGACAGGGGTTCCTACAATGAGCAGTACTTC.

The V and J genes are TRBV6-5 and TRBJ2-7; tentative D call: TRBD1 (6 bases). The germline CDR1 and CDR2 sequences are MNHEY and SVGAGI. Deletions cut 4 bases from V and 9 bases from J, with 16 bases between. The CDR3 runs 13 residues. The CDR3: CASSSPGEGGQYF. In DNA, the CDR3 is TGTGCCAGCAGTTCCCCAGGGGAAGGCGGGCAGTACTTC.

On this clonotype: Relative to the germline gene, one junction end is altered; a read error may explain this. The CDR3 reads CASRGTDFFYGYTF. CDR3 bases: TGTGCTAGCAGGGGGACAGATTTCTTCTATGGCTACACCTTC. The gene calls are TRBV27 and TRBJ1-2, with 7 bases that match TRBD1. This CDR3 is built from 14 residues. CDR1 is MNHEY and CDR2 is SMNVEV in the germline V gene (reference sequence).

This clonotype was counted at least ten times. The chain links TRBV4-2 to TRBJ2-2; D is possibly TRBD1 (6 bases). CDR1 and CDR2 (germline): LGHNA, YNFKEQ. V shed 5 bases and J shed 5 bases, with 18 bases lying between them. The CDR3 is made up of 16 amino acids. The CDR3 region is CASSSTGPGSTGELFF. For the CDR3, the DNA is TGTGCCAGCAGCTCGACAGGTCCTGGATCAACCGGGGAGCTGTTTTTT.